Detailed here is one TCR beta chain. CDR3 length: 12 amino acids. The V and J ends lost 5 bases and 4 bases respectively, with 7 bases between them. Germline values: CDR1 SGHAT, CDR2 FQNNGV. Data came from immunoSEQ multiplex PCR; TCRdb stores just in-frame clones and leaves some out. The table shows some 400,000 clones, with roughly 94% occurring only once. These data belong to a study of shared T cell receptors in the human thymus. The chain couples TRBV11-2 to TRBJ2-3; D ambiguous. The receptor's source is a human donor. Specimen: thymocytes. The CDR3 DNA sequence: TGTGCCAGCAGCCCAGACGCAGATACGCAGTATTTT. It specifies CASSPDADTQYF.